This entry describes one T cell receptor beta chain. This clone was seen just once. Its antigen is unknown. No base qualities exist here, and no much larger clone lies one base off it. These data are taken from a study of PD-1 blockade in mismatch repair-deficient tumors (dated by TCRdb to about 2017). Concerning the study at large: Between September 2013 and September 2016, the trial enrolled 86 consecutive patients with around twelve mismatch repair-deficient cancer types, every one of whom had been previously treated and was progressing. Tumor-associated T cell clones were tracked in the peripheral blood of patients responding to PD-1 blockade by deep sequencing of TCR CDR3 regions. Study-level results and caveats: Rapid expansion after pembrolizumab followed by contraction, generally before radiologic responses, was shown by tumor-resident clones, which were often undetectable in blood before treatment.

For every enrolled patient, mismatch repair deficiency was confirmed by either polymerase chain reaction or immunohistochemistry. TCR sequencing was carried out for a few patients who responded to pembrolizumab therapy. The phase II trial prospectively evaluated PD-1 blockade with pembrolizumab in advanced mismatch repair-deficient cancers, independent of tissue of origin. Peripheral blood T cell samples were collected serially, before PD-1 blockade began and at several time points afterward. The timing of each blood sample was reported as weeks after the first dose of pembrolizumab. Receptor amplification or capture employed the immunoSEQ multiplex PCR assay. The table comes from immuneACCESS by way of TCRdb, which keeps in-frame sequences with V and J called. Part of the clones is missing from these tables; in studies checked, under half for an unresolved V gene and the rest for unknown reasons. The sample table records about 19,000 clones; 82% of these occur just once. The ten largest clonotypes hold around 1.5% of the sample.

The CDR3, cysteine through phenylalanine, is 16 amino acids long. Just CDR3 DNA is preserved here, 48 bases in frame from base 1. V and J lose 6 bases and 4 bases, and a span of 22 bases separates them. The CDR1 and CDR2 encoded by the germline V gene are SQVTM and ANQGSEA. The receptor's source is an adult with mismatch repair-deficient cancer. Sample: PBMCs, taken 52 weeks after starting pembrolizumab. This chain is built from TRBV29-1 and TRBJ2-4, with a tentative D gene TRBD2 over 6 matching bases. The DNA reads TGCAGCGTCGAACTGTGGGGGGACGTGGCTAAAAACATTCAGTACTTC. Its translation is CSVELWGDVAKNIQYF.